This T cell receptor (beta chain) comes out of a study of blood T cell repertoires in COVID-19. Study summary: Both acute and convalescent COVID-19 samples were obtained from the United States, Italy and Spain. T cells, B-cell-depleted T cells, or PBMCs provided the cDNA or gDNA that served as material.

Authors' processing steps: Amplification of reference gene primers provided the estimated nucleated cell counts. TCRdb's copy holds only in-frame clones and misses some; the assay was immunoSEQ multiplex PCR. V and J calls and clone size come straight from that table; D and trimming were deduced from the DNA. This sample yields fewer than 120,000 clones, of which roughly 85% are seen a single time; 16% belongs to the top ten. This CDR3 spans 15 amino acids. V trimming: 3 bases; J trimming: 4 bases; junction bases outside the gene matches: 6. CDR1 is SEHNR, CDR2 FQNEAQ, per germline (reference sequence).

Sequenced input: peripheral blood. This receptor was identified in a woman of 80 years or more with active or convalescent COVID-19. The genes are TRBV7-9 and TRBJ2-1, with TRBD2 identical over 7 bases. CDR3 sequence reads: CASSLKGLRYNEQFF. CDR3 bases: TGTGCCAGCAGCTTGAAGGGACTACGATACAATGAGCAGTTCTTC.